These 31 T cell receptor beta chains were all obtained from the same sample, sequenced in a study of graft-versus-host responses after intestinal transplantation. Profiled with immunoSEQ multiplex PCR; TCRdb holds only in-frame clones, not every one. The sample lists under 150,000 clones; 90% were seen once. Their target antigens are unknown. Sequencing used unstimulated CD4+ T cells sorted from spleen or lymph node cells, obtained before intestinal transplant. These receptors all come from a human donor who received an intestinal transplant.

As for this clone: Other DNA sequences in this sample translate to the same CDR3. This chain uses TRBV9 with TRBJ2-1; tentative D call: TRBD2 (5 bases). The CDR3 spans 17 residues. The V end lost 0 bases, the J end lost 5 bases, and 18 bases lay between the germline ends. Germline V CDR1 and CDR2: SGDLS, YYNGEE. Here the CDR3 DNA reads TGTGCCAGCAGCGTAGATGAGCGGCAGCTAGGTCACAATGAGCAGTTCTTC. It encodes CASSVDERQLGHNEQFF.

The chain joins TRBV19 to TRBJ1-2; 7 bases line up with TRBD1. Per the germline V gene, CDR1 is LNHDA and CDR2 is SQIVND (reference sequence). V shed 4 bases, J shed 10 bases, and the junction held 6 bases outside the gene matches. This CDR3 has 12 residues. The CDR3 DNA reads TGTGCCAGTAGTACCGTAGGACAGGACTACACCTTC. Amino acid sequence: CASSTVGQDYTF.

This chain links TRBV25-1 with TRBJ2-3; D is perhaps TRBD2 (6 bases). Germline CDR1 reads MGHDK; CDR2 reads SYGVNS. Trimming shortened V by 3 bases and J by 2 bases, and 18 bases separated the two germline ends. This CDR3 is 17 amino acids long. CDR3 residues: CASSDSMGRGVTDTQYF. In DNA, the CDR3 is TGTGCCAGCAGTGACTCAATGGGGCGGGGAGTCACAGATACGCAGTATTTT.

The chain uses TRBV2 and TRBJ2-1; TRBD2 matches 7 bases. CDR1 SNHLY and CDR2 FYNNEI come from the germline V gene. V lost 0 bases to trimming and J lost 0 bases; unmatched junction nucleotides: 8. The CDR3 totals 18 residues. The CDR3 nucleotides read TGTGCCAGCAGTGAAGCGCTTCTAGCGGTCAGCTCCTACAATGAGCAGTTCTTC. Its translation: CASSEALLAVSSYNEQFF.

V gene TRBV19 combines with J gene TRBJ1-1, with 7 bases that match TRBD1. V was pared by 7 bases and J by 11 bases, with 10 bases of the junction left unmatched. The CDR3 is made up of 12 amino acids. Germline CDR1 and CDR2: LNHDA and SQIVND (reference sequence). The CDR3 nucleotides are TGTGCCAGTAAAGGGGGCCCAGTACTCGCTTTCTTT. Translation gives CASKGGPVLAFF. The whole variable domain, filled in from reference TRBV19 and TRBJ1-1, reads DGGITQSPKYLFRKEGQNVTLSCEQNLNHDAMYWYRQDPGQGLRLIYYSQIVNDFQKGDIAEGYSVSREKKESFPLTVTSAQKNPTAFYLCASKGGPVLAFFGQGTRLTVV.

The V and J genes are TRBV2 and TRBJ2-4; TRBD2 might be the D (6 bases). CDR1 is SNHLY and CDR2 is FYNNEI in the germline V gene. The CDR3 is 12 residues long. Trimming stripped 8 bases from V and 11 bases from J, with 16 bases between. The CDR3 protein is CASCLSGPLQYF. The CDR3 DNA reads TGTGCCAGCTGTTTAAGCGGGCCACTTCAGTACTTC.

The chain carries TRBV6-1 and TRBJ2-5; perhaps TRBD1 as D (5 bases). CDR3 length: 13 residues. Per germline, CDR1 MNHNS and CDR2 SASEGT. The V end was cut by 7 bases, the J end by 4 bases, with 13 bases between. CDR3: CASNPGLLETQYF. The CDR3 coding sequence is TGTGCCAGCAATCCAGGGTTACTAGAGACCCAGTACTTC.

The chain links TRBV5-1 to TRBJ2-3; TRBD1 is a possible D gene (6 bases). This CDR3 comprises 15 residues. Germline V gene data show CDR1 as SGHRS and CDR2 as YFSETQ. Trimming took 0 bases from V and 2 from J, leaving 10 bases between them. In DNA, the CDR3 is TGCGCCAGCAGCTTGGCAGGGGACAACACAGATACGCAGTATTTT. Residues: CASSLAGDNTDTQYF.

This rearrangement joins TRBV28 to TRBJ2-4; 7 nucleotides match TRBD1. V was clipped by 4 bases and J by 9 bases; unmatched bases: 3. CDR3 length: 12 amino acids. CDR1 is MDHEN and CDR2 is SYDVKM in the germline V gene. CDR3 region: CASSWAGGIQYF. In nucleotides, the CDR3 is TGTGCCAGCAGTTGGGCAGGGGGCATTCAGTACTTC.

This clone came up a few times. This chain joins TRBV5-1 and TRBJ2-7, with 7 positions matching TRBD1. The CDR3 loop spans 15 amino acids. Germline CDR1 SGHRS, CDR2 YFSETQ. V trimming: 2 bases; J trimming: 7 bases; junction bases outside the gene matches: 12. Here the CDR3 reads CASSLSRGLREEQYF. The DNA for the CDR3 is TGCGCCAGCAGCTTATCCAGGGGGTTAAGGGAAGAGCAGTACTTC.

There are a few counts of this clone. The chain is built from TRBV4-1 and TRBJ2-7; 11 bases line up with TRBD2. After removal of 4 bases from V and 5 bases from J, the junction contained 7 bases not matched to a gene. The CDR3 sequence is 15 residues long. Germline CDR1 and CDR2: MGHRA and YSYEKL. The CDR3 is CASSPLAGGSDEQYF. CDR3 coding DNA: TGCGCCAGCAGCCCATTAGCGGGGGGGAGCGACGAGCAGTACTTC.

This chain uses TRBV7-9 with TRBJ2-1, with D possibly TRBD1 on 6 matching bases. The V end lost 5 bases, the J end lost 8 bases, and 16 bases lay between the germline ends. Germline assignment: CDR1 SEHNR and CDR2 FQNEAQ (reference sequence). The CDR3 consists of 14 residues. CDR3 sequence reads: CASSRDKERDEQFF. As DNA, the CDR3 is TGTGCCAGCAGCCGGGACAAAGAAAGGGATGAGCAGTTCTTC.

The rearrangement joins TRBV7-9 to TRBJ2-1; 12 nucleotides agree with TRBD2. The CDR3 is 15 residues long. V trimming: 3 bases; J trimming: 7 bases; junction bases outside the gene matches: 4. Germline lookup yields CDR1 SEHNR and CDR2 FQNEAQ (reference sequence). CDR3 bases: TGTGCCAGCAGCTTCCTAGCGGGGGGGCTAAATGAGCAGTTCTTC. Protein product: CASSFLAGGLNEQFF.

J is TRBJ1-4 and V is TRBV2; 7 bases map to TRBD1. The V gene's germline CDR1 is SNHLY and CDR2 FYNNEI. This CDR3 is 14 amino acids long. V shed 7 bases and J 8 bases; nucleotides not matched to a gene: 10. The CDR3 DNA reads TGTGCCAGCACCCAGGGACAGCTAGGGGAAAAACTGTTTTTT. This encodes CASTQGQLGEKLFF.

This clone was detected once. This rearrangement joins TRBV5-1 to TRBJ2-3, with 10 bases matching TRBD2. CDR1 is SGHRS, CDR2 YFSETQ, per germline. After removal of 4 bases from V and 3 bases from J, the junction contained 11 bases not matched to a gene. The CDR3 sequence is 17 residues long. CDR3 sequence: CASSLVGAGGPTDTQYF. The CDR3 DNA follows: TGCGCCAGCAGCCTGGTTGGAGCGGGGGGGCCAACAGATACGCAGTATTTT.

The chain links TRBV7-9 to TRBJ1-2; tentative D call: TRBD1 (5 bases). CDR3 size: 13 residues. Germline CDR1 reads SEHNR; CDR2 reads FQNEAQ (reference sequence). V dropped 5 bases and J dropped 8 bases, with 15 bases sitting between them. CDR3 DNA sequence: TGTGCCAGCAGCCTGCAGGGAAGTCACGGCTACACCTTC. Encoded protein: CASSLQGSHGYTF.

The chain recombines TRBV18 with TRBJ2-2, with no clear D. Trimming took 6 bases from V and 4 from J, leaving 15 bases between them. The germline V gene has CDR1 KGHSH and CDR2 LQKENI. CDR3 length equals 15 residues. The CDR3 region is CASSPSLESTGELFF. CDR3 bases: TGTGCCAGCTCCCCAAGTTTAGAGAGCACCGGGGAGCTGTTTTTT.

The chain links TRBV7-2 to TRBJ1-3; possibly TRBD1 for D (5 bases). The germline gives CDR1 SGHTA, CDR2 FQGNSA. The CDR3 spans 19 residues. The V end was cut by 4 bases, the J end by 0 bases, with 22 bases between. The CDR3 loop reads CASSSAFGQGALSGNTIYF. For the CDR3, the DNA is TGTGCCAGCAGCTCGGCCTTTGGGCAGGGCGCCCTCTCTGGAAACACCATATATTTT.

V gene TRBV5-1 combines with J gene TRBJ1-1; 9 nucleotides align to TRBD1. The J segment lost 4 bases and the V segment lost 0 bases, leaving 1 base of the junction unmatched. The CDR3 totals 14 residues. From germline, CDR1 is SGHRS and CDR2 YFSETQ. The DNA for the CDR3 is TGCGCCAGCAGCTTGGTGGACAGGGGCACTGAAGCTTTCTTT. Translating gives CASSLVDRGTEAFF.

The chain carries TRBV6-6 and TRBJ1-2, with TRBD1 as a possible D gene (6 bases). Trimming removed 4 bases from V and 8 bases from J, with 14 bases in between. This CDR3 region has 13 residues. CDR1 MNHNY and CDR2 SVGAGI come from the germline V gene (reference sequence). CDR3 loop: CASSSHRVEGYTF. As DNA, the CDR3 is TGTGCCAGCAGTTCCCACAGGGTGGAGGGCTACACCTTC.

This clone was found once. The chain carries TRBV5-1 and TRBJ1-2, with no clear D. CDR3 size: 16 residues. Germline lookup yields CDR1 SGHRS and CDR2 YFSETQ. Trimming shortened V by 0 bases and J by 1 base, and 13 bases separated the two germline ends. CDR3 nucleotide sequence: TGCGCCAGCAGCTTGGAAGAGGCCAGCGGTAACTATGGCTACACCTTC. Translation gives CASSLEEASGNYGYTF. Supplemented by reference TRBV5-1 and TRBJ1-2, the full variable domain reads KAGVTQTPRYLIKTRGQQVTLSCSPISGHRSVSWYQQTPGQGLQFLFEYFSETQRNKGNFPGRFSGRQFSNSRSEMNVSTLELGDSALYLCASSLEEASGNYGYTFGSGTRLTVV.

This chain links TRBV27 with TRBJ1-4, with D maybe TRBD1 (5 bases). V was trimmed by 0 bases and J by 7 bases, leaving 12 bases between them. Germline CDR1 reads MNHEY; CDR2 reads SMNVEV (reference sequence). CDR3 length equals 15 residues. CDR3 nucleotide sequence: TGTGCCAGCAGTTTATCCGGGAACGGGGGTGAAAAACTGTTTTTT. This sequence encodes CASSLSGNGGEKLFF.

The chain uses TRBV13 and TRBJ2-5, with 11 bases aligning to TRBD2. The CDR3 spans 15 residues. Trimming cost V 1 base and J 5 bases; bases outside gene matches: 3. The germline V gene encodes CDR1 PRHDT and CDR2 FYEKMQ (reference sequence). CDR3 region: CASSLVAGGLETQYF. The CDR3 nucleotides are TGTGCCAGCAGCTTAGTAGCGGGGGGGCTTGAGACCCAGTACTTC.

The sample holds a few counts of this clone. The chain uses TRBV30 and TRBJ1-2; no firm D call. V was shortened by 3 bases and J by 5 bases, with 10 bases between the two germline ends. Germline V gives CDR1 GTSNPN, CDR2 SVGIG (reference sequence). The CDR3 extends over 12 amino acids. CDR3 residues: CAWRLGEYGYTF. The CDR3, as DNA: TGTGCCTGGAGACTTGGGGAGTATGGCTACACCTTC.

This clone was recorded only once. This chain connects TRBV11-2 to TRBJ2-1; 9 bases are shared with TRBD2. Germline CDR1 reads SGHAT; CDR2 reads FQNNGV. The CDR3 sequence is 16 residues long. The trim removed 3 bases at V and 4 bases at J, leaving 7 bases unmatched. CDR3 nucleotide sequence: TGTGCCAGCAGCTTGTACCCGGGACTAGCATACAATGAGCAGTTCTTC. This gives the protein CASSLYPGLAYNEQFF.

The rearrangement links TRBV29-1 to TRBJ1-1; no definite D call. The length of the CDR3 is 12 residues. The germline CDR1 and CDR2 sequences are SQVTM and ANQGSEA. Deletions cut 4 bases from V and 5 bases from J, with 11 bases between. The CDR3 loop reads CSVGERRTEAFF. CDR3 nucleotide sequence: TGCAGCGTTGGGGAGAGACGGACTGAAGCTTTCTTT.

V usage is TRBV6-6 and J usage is TRBJ1-1; 8 nucleotides align to TRBD1. CDR3 length equals 15 residues. V lost 5 bases, J lost 3 bases, and 8 bases stayed unmatched. CDR1 is MNHNY and CDR2 is SVGAGI in the germline V gene (reference sequence). CDR3 residues: CASSTRTGSYTEAFF. CDR3 bases: TGTGCCAGCAGTACCCGGACAGGGAGTTACACTGAAGCTTTCTTT.

The rearrangement joins TRBV19 to TRBJ2-5; TRBD2 aligns across 8 bases. Near its end, the DNA agrees better with TRBJ2-7, so the J call may be wrong. Germline V gene sequence: CDR1 LNHDA, CDR2 SQIVND (reference sequence). The CDR3 loop spans 14 amino acids. CDR3 loop: CASSSGLAPYEQYF. CDR3 DNA sequence: TGTGCCAGTAGTTCCGGACTAGCCCCCTACGAGCAGTACTTC.

This clone came up a few times. Other DNA sequences in this sample translate to the same CDR3. The rearrangement uses TRBV29-1 and TRBJ2-5; D may be TRBD2 (7 bases). Trimming cost V 7 bases and J 3 bases, with 12 bases left between them. The germline gives CDR1 SQVTM, CDR2 ANQGSEA. The CDR3 runs 12 residues. DNA of the CDR3: TGCAGCGCCTCGGGGGGCGAAGAGACCCAGTACTTC. Its translation: CSASGGEETQYF.

The chain carries TRBV9 and TRBJ1-1; no reliable D call. The CDR3 has 13 residues. V lost 0 bases and J 1 base, leaving 4 bases between the germline ends. From germline, CDR1 is SGDLS and CDR2 YYNGEE. The CDR3 region is CASSVVWNTEAFF. The CDR3 DNA follows: TGTGCCAGCAGCGTAGTCTGGAACACTGAAGCTTTCTTT.

This chain connects TRBV5-5 to TRBJ1-6; D perhaps matches TRBD1 (5 bases). Germline V gene data show CDR1 as SGHKS and CDR2 as YYEKEE (reference sequence). The CDR3 consists of 15 residues. The V and J ends lost 2 bases and 7 bases respectively, with 13 bases between them. CDR3 sequence reads: CASSLGRQGNSPLHF. The CDR3 coding sequence is TGTGCCAGCAGCTTAGGTCGCCAGGGAAATTCACCCCTCCACTTT.